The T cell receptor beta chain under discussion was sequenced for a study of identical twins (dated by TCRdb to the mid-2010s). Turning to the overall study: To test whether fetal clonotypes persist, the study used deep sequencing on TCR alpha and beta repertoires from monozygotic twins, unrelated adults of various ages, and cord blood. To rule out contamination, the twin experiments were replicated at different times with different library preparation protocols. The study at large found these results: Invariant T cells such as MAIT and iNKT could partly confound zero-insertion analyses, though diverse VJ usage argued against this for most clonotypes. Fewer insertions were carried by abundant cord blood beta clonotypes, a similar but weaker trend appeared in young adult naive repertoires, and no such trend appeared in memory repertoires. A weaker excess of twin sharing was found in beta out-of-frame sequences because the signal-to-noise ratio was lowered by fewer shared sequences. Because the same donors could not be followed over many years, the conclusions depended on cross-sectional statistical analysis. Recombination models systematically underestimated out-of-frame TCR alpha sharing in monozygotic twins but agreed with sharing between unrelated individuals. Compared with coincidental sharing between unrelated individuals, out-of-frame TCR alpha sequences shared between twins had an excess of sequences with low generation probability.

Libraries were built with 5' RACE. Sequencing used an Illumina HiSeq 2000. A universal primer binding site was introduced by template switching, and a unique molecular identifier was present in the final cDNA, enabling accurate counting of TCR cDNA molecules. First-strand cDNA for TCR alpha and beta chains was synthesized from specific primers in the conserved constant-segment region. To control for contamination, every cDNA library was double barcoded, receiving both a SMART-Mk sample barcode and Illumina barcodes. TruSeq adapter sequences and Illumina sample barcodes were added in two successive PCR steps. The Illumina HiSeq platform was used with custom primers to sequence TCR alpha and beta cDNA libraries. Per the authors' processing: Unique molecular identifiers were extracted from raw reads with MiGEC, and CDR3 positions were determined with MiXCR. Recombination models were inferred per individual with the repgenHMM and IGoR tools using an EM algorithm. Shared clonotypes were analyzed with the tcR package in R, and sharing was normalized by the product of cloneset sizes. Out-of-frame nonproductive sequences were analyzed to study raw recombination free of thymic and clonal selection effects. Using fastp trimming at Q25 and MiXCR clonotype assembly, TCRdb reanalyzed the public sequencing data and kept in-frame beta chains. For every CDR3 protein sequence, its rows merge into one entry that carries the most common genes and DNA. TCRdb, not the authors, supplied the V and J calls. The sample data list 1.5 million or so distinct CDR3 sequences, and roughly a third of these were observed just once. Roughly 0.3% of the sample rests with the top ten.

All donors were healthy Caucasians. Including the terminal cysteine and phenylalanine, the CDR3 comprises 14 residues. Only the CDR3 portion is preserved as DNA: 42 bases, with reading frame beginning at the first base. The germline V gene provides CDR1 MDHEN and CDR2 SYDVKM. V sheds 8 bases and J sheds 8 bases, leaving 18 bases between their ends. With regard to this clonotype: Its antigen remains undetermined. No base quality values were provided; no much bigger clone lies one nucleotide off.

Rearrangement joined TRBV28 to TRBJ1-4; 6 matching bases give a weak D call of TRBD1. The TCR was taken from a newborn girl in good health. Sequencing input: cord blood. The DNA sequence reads TGTGCCAGCTTTGGGGGGCAGGGGTTGGAAAAACTGTTTTTT. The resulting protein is CASFGGQGLEKLFF.